The sequence of this TCR beta chain was determined in a study of blood T cell repertoires in COVID-19 (dated by TCRdb to about 2020). Looking at the study overall: Samples from collaborators originated in the United States, Italy and Spain and spanned both the acute and convalescent phases of COVID-19. Deeply sampled blood TCRbeta repertoires from subjects exposed to, actively infected with, or recovered from COVID-19 were included in the dataset. A freely available public database, intended as a resource for researchers studying the immune response to SARS-CoV-2, is where the repertoires were released. Where available, HLA class I and class II types were obtained from metadata supplied by the sample provider rather than from assay-based typing. Nearly every sample came with metadata listing a de-identified subject ID, COVID-19 status, age in years and sex. Samples came from the ongoing ImmuneRACE study (first 160 participants) plus 1,254 subjects from 6 global collaborators. The material from the prospective study consisted of cDNA or gDNA derived from T cells, B-cell-depleted T cells, or PBMCs.

The full study reports these points: How much clinical and demographic metadata was included differed by source and by participant, and the metadata was provided uncurated.

TCRbeta CDR3 regions were amplified from genomic DNA using the immunoSEQ Assay, a bias-controlled multiplex PCR. Per the source publication's procedure: The number of nucleated cells in each sample was estimated from the amplification of reference gene primers within the assay. To quantify the absolute abundance of each unique TCRbeta CDR3 rearrangement, sequence reads were collapsed and filtered. For each sample, productive Simpson clonality was calculated as the square root of Simpson's diversity index over productive rearrangements. The source is immuneACCESS, and TCRdb retained only in-frame sequences with V and J called. Part of the clones is not carried over; for the studies checked, unresolved V genes explain less than half of this, and the remainder is unexplained. V and J calls and clone size come straight from that table; D and trimming were deduced from the DNA. This sample has approximately 260,000 clones in its table, and 80% to 90% of those were observed once. Approximately 9.9% of the sample rests with the top ten.

The collaborating institutions used their own protocols to collect whole blood in K2EDTA tubes. For TCRbeta analysis, collaborators shipped samples in one of three forms: frozen whole blood, isolated PBMCs, or DNA extracted from either of those sample types. Remarks on this clone: No cognate antigen has been identified for it. Nothing much larger sits one base from this clone, and base qualities are not available.

V is pruned by 2 bases and J by 0 bases, leaving 6 bases of the junction without a gene match. CDR1 and CDR2, looked up from the germline V gene, are SGHRS and YFSETQ. CDR3 length: 17 amino acids, cysteine to phenylalanine. Solely the CDR3 DNA is kept, with 51 bases framed from the first base. The chain is encoded by TRBV5-1 joined to TRBJ2-1; TRBD2 aligns with 9 central bases. Sequencing was performed on peripheral blood. This clonotype was obtained from an older woman with acute or convalescent COVID-19. The sequenced DNA: TGCGCCAGCAGCTTCGGGGGTAGCGGGGGCTCCTACAATGAGCAGTTCTTC. It codes for CASSFGGSGGSYNEQFF.